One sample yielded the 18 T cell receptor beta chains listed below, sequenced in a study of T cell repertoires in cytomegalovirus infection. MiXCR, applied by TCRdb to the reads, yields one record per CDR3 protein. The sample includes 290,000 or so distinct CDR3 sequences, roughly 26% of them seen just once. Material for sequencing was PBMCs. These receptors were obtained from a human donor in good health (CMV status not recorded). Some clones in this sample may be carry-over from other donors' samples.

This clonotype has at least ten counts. CDR3 region: CSVDVGGHYGYTF. CDR3 nucleotide sequence: TGCAGCGTTGATGTGGGAGGGCACTATGGCTACACCTTC. The V and J genes are TRBV29-1 and TRBJ1-2; D is undetermined. V was clipped by 3 bases and J by 3 bases, with 11 bases between them. From germline, CDR1 is SQVTM and CDR2 ANQGSEA. The CDR3 has 13 residues. Combining the CDR3 with reference TRBV29-1 and TRBJ1-2 gives the whole variable domain SAVISQKPSRDICQRGTSLTIQCQVDSQVTMMFWYRQQPGQSLTLIATANQGSEATYESGFVIDKFPISRPNLTFSTLTVSNMSPEDSSIYLCSVDVGGHYGYTFGSGTRLTVV.

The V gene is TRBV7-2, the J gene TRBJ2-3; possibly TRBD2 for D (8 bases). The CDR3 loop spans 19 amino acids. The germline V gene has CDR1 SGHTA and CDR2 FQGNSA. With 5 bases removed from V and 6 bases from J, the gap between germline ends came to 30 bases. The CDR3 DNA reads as TGTGCCAGCAGCCCCAGGGGGGGAGGGACTCTACGGGGGGGGGATACGCAGTATTTT. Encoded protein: CASSPRGGGTLRGGDTQYF.

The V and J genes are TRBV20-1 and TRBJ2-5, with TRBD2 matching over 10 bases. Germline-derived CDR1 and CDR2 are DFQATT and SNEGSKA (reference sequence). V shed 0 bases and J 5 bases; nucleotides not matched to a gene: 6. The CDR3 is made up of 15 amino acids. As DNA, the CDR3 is TGCAGTGCTAGAGATTTAGCGGGAGGCGGGGAGACCCAGTACTTC. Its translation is CSARDLAGGGETQYF.

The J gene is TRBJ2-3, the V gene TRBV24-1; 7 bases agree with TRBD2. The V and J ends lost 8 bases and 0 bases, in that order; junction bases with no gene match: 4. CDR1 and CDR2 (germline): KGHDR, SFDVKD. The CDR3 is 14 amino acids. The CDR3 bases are TGTGCCACCACTAGCGGATCTAGCACAGATACGCAGTATTTT. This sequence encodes CATTSGSSTDTQYF.

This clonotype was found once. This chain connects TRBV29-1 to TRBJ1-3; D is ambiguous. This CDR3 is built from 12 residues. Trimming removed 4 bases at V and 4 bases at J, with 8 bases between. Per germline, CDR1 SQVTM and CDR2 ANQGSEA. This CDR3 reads CSVGGGGNTIYF. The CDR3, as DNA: TGCAGCGTTGGAGGCGGCGGAAACACCATATATTTT.

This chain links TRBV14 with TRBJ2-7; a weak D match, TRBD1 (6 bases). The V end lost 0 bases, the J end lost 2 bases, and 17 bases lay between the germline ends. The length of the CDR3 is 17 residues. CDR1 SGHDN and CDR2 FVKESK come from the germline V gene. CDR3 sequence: CASSQERVTGPTYEQYF. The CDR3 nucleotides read TGTGCCAGCAGCCAAGAAAGGGTAACAGGGCCCACCTACGAGCAGTACTTC.

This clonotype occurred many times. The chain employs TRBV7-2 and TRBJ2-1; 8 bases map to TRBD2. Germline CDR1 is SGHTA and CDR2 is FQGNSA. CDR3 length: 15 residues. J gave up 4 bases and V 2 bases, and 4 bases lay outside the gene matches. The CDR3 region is CASSLKAGAYNEQFF. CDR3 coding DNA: TGTGCCAGCAGCTTAAAAGCGGGAGCTTACAATGAGCAGTTCTTC.

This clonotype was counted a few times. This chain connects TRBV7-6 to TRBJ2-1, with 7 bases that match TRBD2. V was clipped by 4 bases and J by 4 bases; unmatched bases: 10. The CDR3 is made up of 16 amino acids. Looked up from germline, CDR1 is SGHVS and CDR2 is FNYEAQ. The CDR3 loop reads CASSSAAGVGYNEQFF. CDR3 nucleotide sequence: TGTGCCAGCAGCTCCGCCGCGGGGGTTGGATACAATGAGCAGTTCTTC.

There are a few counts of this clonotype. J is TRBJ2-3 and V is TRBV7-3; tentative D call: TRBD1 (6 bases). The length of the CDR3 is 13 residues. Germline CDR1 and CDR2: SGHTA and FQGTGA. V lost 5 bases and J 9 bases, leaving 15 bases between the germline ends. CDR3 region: CASSAEQGTTQYF. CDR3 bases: TGTGCCAGCAGCGCCGAACAGGGTACAACGCAGTATTTT.

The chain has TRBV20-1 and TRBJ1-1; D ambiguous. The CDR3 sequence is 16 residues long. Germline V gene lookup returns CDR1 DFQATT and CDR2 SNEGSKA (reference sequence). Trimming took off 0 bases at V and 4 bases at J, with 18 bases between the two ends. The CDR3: CSARDYGVLAGTEAFF. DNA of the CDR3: TGCAGTGCTAGAGATTACGGGGTTCTGGCCGGCACTGAAGCTTTCTTT.

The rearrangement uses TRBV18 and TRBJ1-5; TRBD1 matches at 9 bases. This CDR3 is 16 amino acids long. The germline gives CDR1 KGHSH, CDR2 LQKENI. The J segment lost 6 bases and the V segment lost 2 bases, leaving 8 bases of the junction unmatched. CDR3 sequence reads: CASSPNTGGLGQPQHF. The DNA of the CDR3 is TGTGCCAGCTCACCAAACACAGGGGGCTTGGGTCAGCCCCAGCATTTT.

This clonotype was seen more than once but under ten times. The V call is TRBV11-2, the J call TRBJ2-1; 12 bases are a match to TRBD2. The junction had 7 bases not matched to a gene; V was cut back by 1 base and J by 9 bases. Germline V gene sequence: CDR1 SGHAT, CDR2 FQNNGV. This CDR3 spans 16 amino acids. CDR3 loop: CASSLGTSGGKGEQFF. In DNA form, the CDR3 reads TGTGCCAGCAGCTTAGGAACTAGCGGGGGGAAGGGTGAGCAGTTCTTC.

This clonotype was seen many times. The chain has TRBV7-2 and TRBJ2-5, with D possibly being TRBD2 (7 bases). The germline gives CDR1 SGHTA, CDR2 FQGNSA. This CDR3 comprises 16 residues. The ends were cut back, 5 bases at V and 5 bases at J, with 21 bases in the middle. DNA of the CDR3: TGTGCCAGCAGCACAGCTAGCGGTGGGGGCTGGGAGACCCAGTACTTC. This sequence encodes CASSTASGGGWETQYF.

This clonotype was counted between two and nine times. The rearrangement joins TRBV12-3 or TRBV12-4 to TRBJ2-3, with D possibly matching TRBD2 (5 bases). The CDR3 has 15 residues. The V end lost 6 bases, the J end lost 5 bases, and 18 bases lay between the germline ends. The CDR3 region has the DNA TGTGCCAGCAGCCCGCCGGGTCAACGGGGAGATACGCAGTATTTT. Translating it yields CASSPPGQRGDTQYF.

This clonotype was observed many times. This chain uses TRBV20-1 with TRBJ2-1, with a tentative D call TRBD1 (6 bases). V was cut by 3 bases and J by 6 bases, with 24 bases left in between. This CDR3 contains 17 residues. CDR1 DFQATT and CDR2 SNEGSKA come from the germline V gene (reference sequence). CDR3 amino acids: CSASDVSRTAISNEQFF. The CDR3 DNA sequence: TGCAGTGCTAGCGACGTATCCCGGACAGCTATCAGCAATGAGCAGTTCTTC.

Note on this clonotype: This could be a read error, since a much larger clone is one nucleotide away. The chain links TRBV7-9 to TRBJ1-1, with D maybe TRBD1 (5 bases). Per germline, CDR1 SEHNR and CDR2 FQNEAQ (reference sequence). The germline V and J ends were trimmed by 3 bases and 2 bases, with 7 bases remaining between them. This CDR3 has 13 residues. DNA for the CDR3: TGTGCCAGCAGCTTTGACAGTAACACTGAAGCTTTCTTT. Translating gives CASSFDSNTEAFF.

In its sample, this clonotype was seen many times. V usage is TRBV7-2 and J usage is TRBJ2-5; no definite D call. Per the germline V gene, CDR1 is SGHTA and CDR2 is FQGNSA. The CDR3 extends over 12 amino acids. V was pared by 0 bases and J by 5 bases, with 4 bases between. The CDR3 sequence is CASSLARETQYF. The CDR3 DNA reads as TGTGCCAGCAGCTTAGCGAGGGAGACCCAGTACTTC.

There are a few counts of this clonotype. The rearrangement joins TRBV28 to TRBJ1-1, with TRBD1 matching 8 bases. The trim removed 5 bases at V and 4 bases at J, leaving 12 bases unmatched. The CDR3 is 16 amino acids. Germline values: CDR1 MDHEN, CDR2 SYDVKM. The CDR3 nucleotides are TGTGCCAGCAGTGCCGACAGGGGCGCCCTTCGCACTGAAGCTTTCTTT. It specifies CASSADRGALRTEAFF.